Listed below are T cell receptor beta chains from one sample, sequenced in a study of identifying expanded T cells in peripheral blood. Sequencing used immunoSEQ multiplex PCR; TCRdb keeps in-frame clones, though not all of them. This table holds around 78,000 clones, about 83% found once. Sequencing was performed on blood. All receptors come from a person aged 18 to 75 in good health. Both conserved end residues are part of each CDR3. A D gene is named only where the DNA matches it firmly. Expanded clones are given a class, and other clones once, few, many or no size at all.

-,TRBV7-9,TRBJ2-3,-,CASSPPPGDTQYF,TGTGCCAGCAGTCCCCCCCCCGGAGATACGCAGTATTTT
-,TRBV9,TRBJ2-2,few,CASSVVTGELFF,TGTGCCAGCAGCGTAGTCACCGGGGAGCTGTTTTTT
TRBD1,TRBV7-2,TRBJ2-5,-,CASSLGLRGRETQYF,TGTGCCAGCAGCTTAGGTCTCAGGGGGCGAGAGACCCAGTACTTC
-,TRBV28,TRBJ1-5,-,CASRGIGQPQHF,TGTGCCAGCAGAGGGATCGGGCAGCCCCAGCATTTT
-,TRBV7-2,TRBJ2-7,once,CASSRTGNTAEQYF,TGTGCCAGCAGCCGAACAGGGAACACGGCCGAGCAGTACTTC
TRBD1,TRBV7-8,TRBJ2-7,-,CASSLAGQGYEQYF,TGTGCCAGCAGCTTAGCGGGACAGGGCTACGAGCAGTACTTC
-,TRBV7-3,TRBJ2-3,-,CASSSLAGATDTQYF,TGTGCCAGCAGTTCCCTAGCAGGGGCCACAGATACGCAGTATTTT
TRBD2,TRBV7-2,TRBJ2-7,-,CASSQGLAGGTFAYEQYF,TGTGCCAGCAGCCAGGGACTAGCGGGAGGAACGTTCGCCTACGAGCAGTACTTC
TRBD1,TRBV29-1,TRBJ1-2,-,CSVAGTGIGYTF,TGCAGCGTGGCCGGGACAGGAATTGGCTACACCTTC
TRBD2,TRBV30,TRBJ2-5,once,CAWSPGTSGRGETQYF,TGTGCCTGGAGTCCCGGGACTAGCGGGAGGGGAGAGACCCAGTACTTC
TRBD1,TRBV6-5,TRBJ2-1,-,CASSLGQGANEQFF,TGTGCCAGCAGCCTAGGACAGGGGGCGAATGAGCAGTTCTTC
-,TRBV2,TRBJ1-1,-,CASRDGAEAFF,TGTGCCAGCAGGGACGGCGCTGAAGCTTTCTTT
-,TRBV21-1,TRBJ1-2,-,CASSKLWQGLFNYGYTF,TGTGCCAGCAGCAAATTGTGGCAGGGGCTTTTCAACTATGGCTACACCTTC
-,TRBV25-1,TRBJ2-5,-,CASSAWTVEQETQYF,TGTGCCAGCAGTGCCTGGACAGTGGAGCAAGAGACCCAGTACTTC
-,TRBV5-1,TRBJ2-2,-,CASGWRDYTGELFF,TGCGCCAGCGGCTGGAGGGACTACACCGGGGAGCTGTTTTTT
-,TRBV7-2,TRBJ2-3,-,CASSLVATSTDTQYF,TGTGCCAGCAGCTTAGTAGCTACTAGCACAGATACGCAGTATTTT
-,TRBV18,TRBJ2-7,few,CASSPQAHEQYF,TGTGCCAGCTCACCACAGGCCCACGAGCAGTACTTC
TRBD1,TRBV5-1,TRBJ2-5,few,CASSSQGARRETQYF,TGCGCCAGCAGCTCACAGGGGGCGCGGAGAGAGACCCAGTACTTC
-,TRBV18,TRBJ2-7,-,CASSPQGRVVNEQYF,TGTGCCAGCTCACCACAGGGGCGCGTCGTTAACGAGCAGTACTTC
TRBD1,TRBV19,TRBJ2-3,-,CASSGQGSTDTQYF,TGTGCCAGCTCGGGACAGGGCAGCACAGATACGCAGTATTTT
TRBD1,TRBV28,TRBJ2-7,-,CASSIGTGFFEQYF,TGTGCCAGCAGTATCGGGACAGGGTTCTTCGAGCAGTACTTC
TRBD1,TRBV28,TRBJ1-5,-,CASSSVREDRGNQPQHF,TGTGCCAGCAGTTCCGTCAGAGAGGACAGGGGGAATCAGCCCCAGCATTTT
-,TRBV2,TRBJ2-3,-,CASSVNSPNLDTQYF,TGTGCCAGCAGTGTGAACAGTCCTAACCTAGATACGCAGTATTTT
-,TRBV28,TRBJ1-2,many,CASSYRDGYTF,TGTGCCAGCAGTTACAGGGATGGCTACACCTTC
-,TRBV4-2,TRBJ1-1,-,CASSQAFRTLGTEAFF,TGTGCCAGCAGCCAAGCGTTCCGGACCCTTGGAACTGAAGCTTTCTTT
-,TRBV11-1,TRBJ1-1,few,CASSLSLGQVNTEAFF,TGTGCCAGCAGCTTATCCCTTGGGCAGGTGAACACTGAAGCTTTCTTT
-,TRBV28,TRBJ1-3,-,CASSFSGNTIYF,TGTGCCAGCAGTTTTTCTGGAAACACCATATATTTT
TRBD1,TRBV2,TRBJ2-7,-,CASSGWRDRAYEQYF,TGTGCCAGCAGTGGATGGAGGGACAGGGCCTACGAGCAGTACTTC
-,TRBV7-9,TRBJ2-7,-,CASSARDRTYEQYF,TGTGCCAGCAGCGCGCGGGACAGAACCTACGAGCAGTACTTC
TRBD1,TRBV2,TRBJ2-1,-,CASSGTGRFLLARFEQFF,TGTGCCAGTTCCGGGACAGGGCGTTTTCTACTAGCACGTTTCGAGCAGTTCTTC
-,TRBV7-9,TRBJ2-3,-,CASSFLIAKGDTQYF,TGTGCCAGCAGCTTTCTTATAGCGAAGGGGGATACGCAGTATTTT
-,TRBV6-1,TRBJ1-5,-,CASSEQGGTYSNQPQHF,TGTGCCAGCAGTGAACAGGGAGGAACTTATAGCAATCAGCCCCAGCATTTT
TRBD1,TRBV4-3,TRBJ1-1,-,CASSQGRGFPEAFF,TGCGCCAGCAGCCAAGGCAGGGGGTTCCCTGAAGCTTTCTTT
-,TRBV10-3,TRBJ2-1,-,CAISVDSFNEQFF,TGTGCCATCAGTGTGGACAGCTTCAATGAGCAGTTCTTC
-,TRBV28,TRBJ1-5,-,CASSLYGNDLGRYQPQHF,TGTGCCAGCAGTTTATATGGGAACGACCTCGGCAGATATCAGCCCCAGCATTTT
-,TRBV7-8,TRBJ2-7,-,CASSSRRVYEQYF,TGTGCCAGCAGCTCCAGAAGGGTCTACGAGCAGTACTTC
-,TRBV28,TRBJ2-1,-,CASSLIANSYNEQFF,TGTGCCAGCAGTTTAATAGCGAACTCCTACAATGAGCAGTTCTTC
-,TRBV4-3,TRBJ1-4,-,CASSQDPLTGWEKLFF,TGCGCCAGCAGCCAAGATCCACTGACGGGCTGGGAAAAACTGTTTTTT
TRBD2,TRBV6-1,TRBJ2-5,-,CASSATGGKKTQYF,TGTGCCAGCAGTGCAACGGGAGGTAAGAAGACCCAGTACTTC
-,TRBV5-1,TRBJ2-1,once,CASEPGPNADEQFF,TGCGCCAGCGAACCCGGGCCCAACGCGGATGAGCAGTTCTTC
TRBD1,TRBV9,TRBJ1-1,-,CASSPRTGEAFF,TGTGCCAGCAGCCCCCGGACAGGTGAAGCTTTCTTT
-,TRBV11-3,TRBJ2-5,-,CASSLGEEAQETQYF,TGTGCCAGCAGCTTAGGAGAGGAAGCCCAAGAGACCCAGTACTTC
-,TRBV13,TRBJ2-7,-,CASSLGRPYEQYF,TGTGCCAGCAGCTTAGGCAGGCCCTACGAGCAGTACTTC
-,TRBV20-1,TRBJ2-1,-,CSATRWNEQFF,TGCAGTGCGACACGATGGAATGAGCAGTTCTTC
-,TRBV10-3,TRBJ2-7,-,CAISEVVGGEQYF,TGTGCCATCAGTGAGGTCGTAGGAGGCGAGCAGTACTTC
-,TRBV6-5,TRBJ1-3,once,CASSSSTLGGNTIYF,TGTGCCAGCAGTTCCTCGACCCTAGGAGGAAACACCATATATTTT
-,TRBV6-5,TRBJ2-7,-,CASSSSPGLSYEQYF,TGTGCCAGCAGTTCCAGCCCCGGACTTAGCTACGAGCAGTACTTC
TRBD2,TRBV6-6,TRBJ2-3,-,CASSQTSGGTDTQYF,TGTGCCAGCAGTCAAACTAGCGGGGGGACAGATACGCAGTATTTT
TRBD1,TRBV27,TRBJ2-4,-,CASSWTGGQHIQYF,TGTGCCAGCAGTTGGACAGGGGGGCAACACATTCAGTACTTC
-,TRBV5-1,TRBJ2-3,-,CASQKEGTDTQYF,TGCGCCAGTCAAAAGGAGGGAACAGATACGCAGTATTTT
TRBD2,TRBV28,TRBJ2-2,many,CASSESGRVGGELFF,TGTGCCAGCAGTGAAAGCGGGAGAGTGGGCGGGGAGCTGTTTTTT
-,TRBV15,TRBJ1-2,few,CATSRDRVYGYTF,TGTGCCACCAGCAGAGACAGGGTTTATGGCTACACCTTC
TRBD1,TRBV29-1,TRBJ1-1,-,CSVEGQGITFF,TGCAGCGTTGAGGGACAGGGTATAACTTTCTTT
-,TRBV28,TRBJ1-5,once,CASSGTLKGLGPQHF,TGTGCCAGCAGTGGGACCCTCAAAGGACTTGGGCCCCAGCATTTT
-,TRBV27,TRBJ1-2,-,CASRGPLDSSYGYTF,TGTGCCAGCCGTGGACCTCTGGACTCCTCCTATGGCTACACCTTC
-,TRBV28,TRBJ1-5,-,CASTSSRAGLSNQPQHF,TGTGCCAGCACTTCGTCGCGCGCCGGGTTAAGCAATCAGCCCCAGCATTTT
TRBD2,TRBV19,TRBJ2-5,once,CASSIVTSGRQETQYF,TGTGCCAGTAGTATAGTGACTAGCGGCCGCCAAGAGACCCAGTACTTC
TRBD2,TRBV7-9,TRBJ2-2,-,CASGGPLAANTGELFF,TGTGCCAGCGGTGGGCCGCTAGCGGCGAACACCGGGGAGCTGTTTTTT
-,TRBV6-5,TRBJ1-5,-,CASSYSGSWDQPQHF,TGTGCCAGCAGTTACTCCGGTTCCTGGGATCAGCCCCAGCATTTT